This entry features one T cell receptor (beta chain) sequence. These data are taken from a study of T cells in localized non-small cell lung cancer. This CDR3 region has 13 residues. V lost 6 bases and J lost 5, with 13 bases in between. The germline V gene encodes CDR1 MNHNY and CDR2 SVGAGI (reference sequence). Assay used: immunoSEQ multiplex PCR; TCRdb lists only in-frame clones, some missing. The sample holds roughly 48,000 clones, 70% to 85% seen once. This TCR derives from a man aged 40 to 69 with stage I squamous cell lung carcinoma. The starting material was peripheral blood, obtained before any cancer treatment. V gene TRBV6-6 combines with J gene TRBJ2-5; D is ambiguous. CDR3 amino acids: CASSRSSLETQYF. The CDR3 DNA reads TGTGCCAGCAGCCGCTCGAGCCTGGAGACCCAGTACTTC.